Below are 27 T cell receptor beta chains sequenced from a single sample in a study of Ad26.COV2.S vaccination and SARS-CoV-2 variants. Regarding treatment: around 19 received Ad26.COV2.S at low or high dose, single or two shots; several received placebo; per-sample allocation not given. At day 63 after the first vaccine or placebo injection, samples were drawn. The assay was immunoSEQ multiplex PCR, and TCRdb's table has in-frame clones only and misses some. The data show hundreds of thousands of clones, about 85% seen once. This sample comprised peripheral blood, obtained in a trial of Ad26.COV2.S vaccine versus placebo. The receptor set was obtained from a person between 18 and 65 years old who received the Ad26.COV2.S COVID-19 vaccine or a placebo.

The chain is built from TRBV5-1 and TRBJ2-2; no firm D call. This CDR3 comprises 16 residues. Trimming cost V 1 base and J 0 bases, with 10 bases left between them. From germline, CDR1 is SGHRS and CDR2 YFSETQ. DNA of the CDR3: TGCGCCAGCAGCTTGAGGCAGGCCGCGAACACCGGGGAGCTGTTTTTT. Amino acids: CASSLRQAANTGELFF.

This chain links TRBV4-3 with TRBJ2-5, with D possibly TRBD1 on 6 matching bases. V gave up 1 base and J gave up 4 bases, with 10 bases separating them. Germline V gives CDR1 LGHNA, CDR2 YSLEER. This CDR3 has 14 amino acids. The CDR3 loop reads CASSQGRRGETQYF. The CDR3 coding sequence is TGCGCCAGCAGCCAAGGTCGCAGGGGAGAGACCCAGTACTTC.

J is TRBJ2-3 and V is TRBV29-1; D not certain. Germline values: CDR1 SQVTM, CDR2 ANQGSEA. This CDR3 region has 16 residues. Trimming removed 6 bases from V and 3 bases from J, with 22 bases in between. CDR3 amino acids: CSVDSLFGLTTDTQYF. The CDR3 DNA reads TGCAGCGTCGATAGCCTCTTCGGCTTAACAACAGATACGCAGTATTTT.

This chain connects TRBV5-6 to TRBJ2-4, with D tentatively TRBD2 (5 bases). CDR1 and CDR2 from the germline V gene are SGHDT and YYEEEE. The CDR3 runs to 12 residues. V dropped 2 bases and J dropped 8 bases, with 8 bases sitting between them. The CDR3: CASSFSGDIQYF. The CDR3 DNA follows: TGTGCCAGCAGCTTTTCCGGGGACATTCAGTACTTC.

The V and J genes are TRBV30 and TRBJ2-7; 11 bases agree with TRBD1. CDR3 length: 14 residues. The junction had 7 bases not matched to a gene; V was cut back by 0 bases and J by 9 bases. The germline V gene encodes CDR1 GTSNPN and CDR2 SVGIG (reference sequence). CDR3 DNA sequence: TGTGCCTGGAGTGTACCGGGACAGGGGGGGAGGCAGTACTTC. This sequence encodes CAWSVPGQGGRQYF.

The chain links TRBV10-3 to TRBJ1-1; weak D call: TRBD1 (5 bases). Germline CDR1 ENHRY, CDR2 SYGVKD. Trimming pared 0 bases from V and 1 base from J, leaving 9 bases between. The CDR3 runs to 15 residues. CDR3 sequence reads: CAISESGGRNTEAFF. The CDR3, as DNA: TGTGCCATCAGTGAGTCTGGGGGAAGGAACACTGAAGCTTTCTTT.

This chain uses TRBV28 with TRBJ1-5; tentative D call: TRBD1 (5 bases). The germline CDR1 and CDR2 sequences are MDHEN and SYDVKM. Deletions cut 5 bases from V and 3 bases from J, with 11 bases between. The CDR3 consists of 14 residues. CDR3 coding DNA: TGTGCCAGCAGTGAGATGACAGTCAATCAGCCCCAGCATTTT. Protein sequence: CASSEMTVNQPQHF.

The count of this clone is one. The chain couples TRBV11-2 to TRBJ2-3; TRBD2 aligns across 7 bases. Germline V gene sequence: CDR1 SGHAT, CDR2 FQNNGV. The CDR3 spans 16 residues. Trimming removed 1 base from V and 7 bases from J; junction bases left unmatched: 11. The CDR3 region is CASSLGLAGGGHTQYF. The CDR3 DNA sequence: TGTGCCAGCAGCTTAGGACTGGCTGGGGGGGGTCATACGCAGTATTTT.

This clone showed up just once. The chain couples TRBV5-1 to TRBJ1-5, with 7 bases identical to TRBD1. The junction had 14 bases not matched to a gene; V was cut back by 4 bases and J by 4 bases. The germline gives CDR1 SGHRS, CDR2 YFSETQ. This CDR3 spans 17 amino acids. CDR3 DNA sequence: TGCGCCAGCAGCCCGACCCCATCCGGGACAGTTAATCAGCCCCAGCATTTT. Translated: CASSPTPSGTVNQPQHF.

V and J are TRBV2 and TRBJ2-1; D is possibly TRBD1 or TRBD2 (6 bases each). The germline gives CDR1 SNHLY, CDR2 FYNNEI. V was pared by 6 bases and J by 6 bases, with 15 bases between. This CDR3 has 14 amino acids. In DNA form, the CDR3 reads TGTGCCAGCAGGACGTTCAAGGGGGGCAATGAGCAGTTCTTC. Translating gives CASRTFKGGNEQFF.

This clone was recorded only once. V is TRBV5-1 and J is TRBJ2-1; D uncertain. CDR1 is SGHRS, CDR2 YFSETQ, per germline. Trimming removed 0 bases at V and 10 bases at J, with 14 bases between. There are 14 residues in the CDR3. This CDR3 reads CASSLERVGYEQFF. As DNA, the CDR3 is TGCGCCAGCAGCTTGGAAAGGGTCGGTTACGAGCAGTTCTTC.

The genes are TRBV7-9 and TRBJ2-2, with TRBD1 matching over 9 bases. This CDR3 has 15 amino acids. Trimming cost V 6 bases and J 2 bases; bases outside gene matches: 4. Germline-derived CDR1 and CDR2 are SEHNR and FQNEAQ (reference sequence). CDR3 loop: CASRGQGANTGELFF. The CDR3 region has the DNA TGTGCCAGCAGGGGACAGGGTGCTAACACCGGGGAGCTGTTTTTT.

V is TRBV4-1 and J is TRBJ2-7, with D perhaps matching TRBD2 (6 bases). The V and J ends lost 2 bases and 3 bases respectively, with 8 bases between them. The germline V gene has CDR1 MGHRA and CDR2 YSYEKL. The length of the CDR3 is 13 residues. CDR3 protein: CASSQLDYYEQYF. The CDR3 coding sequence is TGCGCCAGCAGCCAATTGGACTACTACGAGCAGTACTTC.

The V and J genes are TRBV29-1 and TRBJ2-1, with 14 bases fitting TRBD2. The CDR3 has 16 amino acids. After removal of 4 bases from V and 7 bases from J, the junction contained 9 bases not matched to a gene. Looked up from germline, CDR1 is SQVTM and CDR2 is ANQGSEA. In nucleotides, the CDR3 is TGCAGCGTTGCGTGGACTAGCGGGGGGAAGGGGAATGAGCAGTTCTTC. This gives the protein CSVAWTSGGKGNEQFF.

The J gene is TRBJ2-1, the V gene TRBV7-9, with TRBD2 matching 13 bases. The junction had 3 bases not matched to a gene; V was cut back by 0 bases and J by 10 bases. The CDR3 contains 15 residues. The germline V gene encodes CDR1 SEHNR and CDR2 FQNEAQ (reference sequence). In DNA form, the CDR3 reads TGTGCCAGCAGCTTAGCGGGACTAGCGGGGATAGAGCAGTTCTTC. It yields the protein CASSLAGLAGIEQFF.

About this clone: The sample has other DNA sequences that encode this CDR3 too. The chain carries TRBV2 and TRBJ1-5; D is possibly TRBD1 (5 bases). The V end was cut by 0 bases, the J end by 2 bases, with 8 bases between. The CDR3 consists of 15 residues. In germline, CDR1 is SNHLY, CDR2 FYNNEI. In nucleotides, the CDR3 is TGTGCCAGCAGTGAAGCCAGGGCCGGCAATCAGCCCCAGCATTTT. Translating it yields CASSEARAGNQPQHF. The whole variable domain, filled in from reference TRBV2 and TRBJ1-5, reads EPEVTQTPSHQVTQMGQEVILRCVPISNHLYFYWYRQILGQKVEFLVSFYNNEISEKSEIFDDQFSVERPDGSNFTLKIRSTKLEDSAMYFCASSEARAGNQPQHFGDGTRLSIL.

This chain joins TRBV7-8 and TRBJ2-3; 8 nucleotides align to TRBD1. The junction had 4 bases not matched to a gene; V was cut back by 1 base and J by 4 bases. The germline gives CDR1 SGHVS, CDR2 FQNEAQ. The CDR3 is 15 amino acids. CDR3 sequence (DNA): TGTGCCAGCAGCTTAGTCCAGGGGGCATCAGATACGCAGTATTTT. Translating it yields CASSLVQGASDTQYF.

CDR3 region: CASSFNGLAAYNEQFF. CDR3 DNA sequence: TGTGCCAGCTCATTCAACGGTCTAGCGGCTTACAATGAGCAGTTCTTC. The V call is TRBV18, the J call TRBJ2-1; 7 bases fit TRBD2. The junction had 11 bases not matched to a gene; V was cut back by 5 bases and J by 4 bases. CDR1 is KGHSH and CDR2 is LQKENI in the germline V gene. This CDR3 region has 16 residues.

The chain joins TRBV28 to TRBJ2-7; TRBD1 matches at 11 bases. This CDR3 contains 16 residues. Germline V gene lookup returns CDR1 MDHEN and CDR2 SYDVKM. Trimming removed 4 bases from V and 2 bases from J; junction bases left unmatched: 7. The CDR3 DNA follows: TGTGCCAGCAGTTCCCTCGGACAGGGGGCCCCCTACGAGCAGTACTTC. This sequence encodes CASSSLGQGAPYEQYF.

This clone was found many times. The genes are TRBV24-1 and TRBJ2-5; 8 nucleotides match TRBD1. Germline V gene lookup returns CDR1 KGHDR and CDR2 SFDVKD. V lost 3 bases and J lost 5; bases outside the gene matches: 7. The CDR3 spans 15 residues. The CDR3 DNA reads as TGTGCCACCAGTGATGCTGGGACAGGTTCGGAGACCCAGTACTTC. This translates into CATSDAGTGSETQYF.

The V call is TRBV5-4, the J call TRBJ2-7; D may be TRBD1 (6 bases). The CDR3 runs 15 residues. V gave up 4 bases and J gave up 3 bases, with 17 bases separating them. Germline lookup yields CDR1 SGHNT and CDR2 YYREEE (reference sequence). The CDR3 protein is CASSLGASLIYEQYF. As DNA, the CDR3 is TGTGCCAGCAGCCTGGGGGCCTCCCTCATCTACGAGCAGTACTTC.

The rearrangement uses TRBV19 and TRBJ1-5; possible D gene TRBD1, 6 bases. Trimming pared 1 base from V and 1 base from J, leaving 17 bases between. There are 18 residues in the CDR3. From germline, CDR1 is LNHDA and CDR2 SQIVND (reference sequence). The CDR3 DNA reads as TGTGCCAGTAGTATAGGCCAGGGGAGGGGTAAAAGCAATCAGCCCCAGCATTTT. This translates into CASSIGQGRGKSNQPQHF.

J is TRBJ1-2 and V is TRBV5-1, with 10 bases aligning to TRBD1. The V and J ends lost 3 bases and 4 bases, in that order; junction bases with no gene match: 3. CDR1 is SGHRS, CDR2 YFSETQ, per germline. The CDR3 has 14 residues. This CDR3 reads CASSSRTGGYGYTF. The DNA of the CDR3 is TGCGCCAGCAGCTCAAGGACAGGGGGCTATGGCTACACCTTC. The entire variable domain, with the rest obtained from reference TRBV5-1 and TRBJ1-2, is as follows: KAGVTQTPRYLIKTRGQQVTLSCSPISGHRSVSWYQQTPGQGLQFLFEYFSETQRNKGNFPGRFSGRQFSNSRSEMNVSTLELGDSALYLCASSSRTGGYGYTFGSGTRLTVV.

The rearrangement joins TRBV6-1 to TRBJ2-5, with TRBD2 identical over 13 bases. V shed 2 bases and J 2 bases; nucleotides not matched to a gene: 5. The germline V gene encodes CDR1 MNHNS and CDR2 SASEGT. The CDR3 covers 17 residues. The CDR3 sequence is CASSERLAGGKQETQYF. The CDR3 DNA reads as TGTGCCAGCAGTGAACGACTAGCGGGAGGAAAACAAGAGACCCAGTACTTC.

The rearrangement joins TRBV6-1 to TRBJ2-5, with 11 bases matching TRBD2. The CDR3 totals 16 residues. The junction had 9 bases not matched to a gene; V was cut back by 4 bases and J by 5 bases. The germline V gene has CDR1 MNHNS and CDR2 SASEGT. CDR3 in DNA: TGTGCCAGCAGTGGAGTAGCGGGGGGGCTGGGGGAGACCCAGTACTTC. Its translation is CASSGVAGGLGETQYF.

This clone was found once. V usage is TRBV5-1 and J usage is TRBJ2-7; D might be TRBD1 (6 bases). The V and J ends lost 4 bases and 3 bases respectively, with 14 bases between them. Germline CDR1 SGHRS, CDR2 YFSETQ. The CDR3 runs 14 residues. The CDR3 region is CASSHWDTDYEQYF. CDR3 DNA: TGCGCCAGCAGCCACTGGGACACCGACTACGAGCAGTACTTC. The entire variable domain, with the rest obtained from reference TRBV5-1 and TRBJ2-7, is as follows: KAGVTQTPRYLIKTRGQQVTLSCSPISGHRSVSWYQQTPGQGLQFLFEYFSETQRNKGNFPGRFSGRQFSNSRSEMNVSTLELGDSALYLCASSHWDTDYEQYFGPGTRLTVT.

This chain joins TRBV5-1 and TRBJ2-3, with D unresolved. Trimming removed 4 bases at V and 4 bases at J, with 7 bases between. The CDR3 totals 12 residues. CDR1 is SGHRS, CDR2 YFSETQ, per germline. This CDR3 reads CASSRRPDTQYF. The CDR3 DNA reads TGCGCCAGCAGCCGGCGGCCAGATACGCAGTATTTT. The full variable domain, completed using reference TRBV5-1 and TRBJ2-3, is KAGVTQTPRYLIKTRGQQVTLSCSPISGHRSVSWYQQTPGQGLQFLFEYFSETQRNKGNFPGRFSGRQFSNSRSEMNVSTLELGDSALYLCASSRRPDTQYFGPGTRLTVL.